The T cell receptor (beta chain) described here comes from a study of blood T cell repertoires in COVID-19. Across the study: From the United States, Italy and Spain came samples of acute and convalescent COVID-19. PBMCs, B-cell-depleted T cells, or T cells provided the cDNA or gDNA that made up the material.

As processed by the authors: Reference gene primer amplification yielded estimated nucleated cell counts. The assay was immunoSEQ multiplex PCR, and TCRdb's table has in-frame clones only and misses some. V, J and clone size are taken as reported in that table, and D and trimming were inferred from the DNA itself. This table has around 69,000 clones, 81% appearing once. The sample taken for sequencing was peripheral blood. The source is a woman between 65 and 79 years old with acute or convalescent COVID-19.

CDR3 in DNA: TGCGCCAGCAGCCAAGGGGCGGGGACCACTGAAGCTTTCTTT. Protein: CASSQGAGTTEAFF. V is TRBV4-1 and J is TRBJ1-1, with TRBD1 as a possible D gene (5 bases). This CDR3 is built from 14 residues. The ends were cut back, 1 base at V and 4 bases at J, with 10 bases in the middle. In germline, CDR1 is MGHRA, CDR2 YSYEKL.